Here is one T cell receptor beta chain with its context. This record belongs to a study of OX40 agonist ivuxolimab in advanced cancers. Study overall: People who had prior anti-PD-1, anti-PD-L1 or anti-CTLA-4 therapy could take part, and around 39% had some.

Here immunoSEQ multiplex PCR was the method, and the copy in TCRdb shows in-frame clones only, minus some. The sample gives around 68,000 clones, approximately 89% of which show up once; about 0.95% is in the top ten. The length of the CDR3 is 17 residues. Germline V gene data show CDR1 as MNHNS and CDR2 as SASEGT. With 4 bases removed from V and 0 bases from J, the gap between germline ends came to 15 bases. The TCR originated in an adult with an advanced solid tumor such as melanoma, head and neck, liver or kidney cancer. The material sequenced was CD4+ or CD8+ T cells sorted from blood, taken in a trial of the OX40 agonist ivuxolimab. This chain links TRBV6-1 with TRBJ1-4; no clear D. The DNA for the CDR3 is TGTGCCAGCAGTGCCGATAGTTGGATTGCAACTAATGAAAAACTGTTTTTT. The encoded protein is CASSADSWIATNEKLFF.